This TCR beta chain was recovered during a study of radiation and T cells in renal cell carcinoma. Germline CDR1 MNHNS, CDR2 SASEGT. The V end was cut by 0 bases, the J end by 0 bases, with 17 bases between. CDR3 length equals 18 residues. Regarding time point: baseline pretreatment blood. Indicated treatment: 15 Gy SBRT to primary tumor, nephrectomy 4 weeks later. This renal cell carcinoma was of the clear cell type. General observations from the study: From baseline, blood top tumor clonotypes peaked at 2 weeks post-radiation. Pretreatment tumor biopsies were lacking, so baseline clonotypes are unknown.

Using immunoSEQ multiplex PCR, the repertoire was profiled, and TCRdb retains in-frame clones only, with some absent. The sample has about 130,000 clones, around nine tenths seen once. In regard to this clone: Antigen: not known.

The clonotype comes from a woman between 45 and 60 years old with renal cell carcinoma. This rearrangement joins TRBV6-1 to TRBJ1-2; D is undetermined. Sequencing used blood, obtained from a patient whose treatment included radiotherapy and nephrectomy. The CDR3 region has the DNA TGTGCCAGCAGTGAAGCGTTTGGAGGGTTTTCAGCTAACTATGGCTACACCTTC. Encoded protein: CASSEAFGGFSANYGYTF.